These 18 T cell receptor beta chains came from one sample sequenced in a study of blood T cell repertoires in COVID-19. Clones were sequenced by immunoSEQ multiplex PCR, and TCRdb holds only the in-frame ones, with some missing. The sample shows around 500,000 clones, 75% to 90% of them seen only once. Sequenced material: peripheral blood. The receptors stem from a human donor in a cohort sampled during active COVID-19.

DNA of the CDR3: TGTGCCAGCAGCCAAGATGGGACAGTTAATGGCTACACCTTC. Translating gives CASSQDGTVNGYTF. This chain joins TRBV3-1 (or the pseudogene TRBV3-2) and TRBJ1-2; TRBD1 agrees at 7 bases. With V trimmed by 0 bases and J by 6 bases, 4 bases remained unmatched. This CDR3 is built from 14 residues. Per the germline V gene, CDR1 is LGHDT and CDR2 is YNNKEL (reference sequence).

This clone occurred once. The chain combines TRBV12-5 with TRBJ1-4, with D perhaps matching TRBD1 (6 bases). This CDR3 comprises 15 residues. Deletions cut 7 bases from V and 8 bases from J, with 20 bases between. Germline V gives CDR1 LGHNT, CDR2 FRNRAP. CDR3 nucleotides: TGTGCTAGTGCCTTGGGGGGGAACAGGGCCGAAAAACTGTTTTTT. It codes for CASALGGNRAEKLFF.

V usage is TRBV9 and J usage is TRBJ1-4, with 7 bases that match TRBD1. The CDR3 is 15 amino acids. Germline V gene sequence: CDR1 SGDLS, CDR2 YYNGEE. The ends lost 3 bases at V and 5 bases at J; junction bases unmatched: 7. This CDR3 reads CASSGPGTENEKLFF. The DNA of the CDR3 is TGTGCCAGCAGCGGACCCGGGACAGAAAATGAAAAACTGTTTTTT.

CDR3 region: CSVYRGTEAFF. For the CDR3, the DNA is TGCAGCGTGTACCGGGGCACTGAAGCTTTCTTT. V is TRBV29-1 and J is TRBJ1-1, with no clear D. The CDR3 covers 11 residues. V was trimmed by 6 bases and J by 4 bases, leaving 9 bases between them. Per the germline V gene, CDR1 is SQVTM and CDR2 is ANQGSEA.

This clone came up once. The chain carries TRBV6-5 and TRBJ1-1, with D possibly matching TRBD1 (6 bases). The V gene's germline CDR1 is MNHEY and CDR2 SVGAGI. Between the trimmed V and J ends, which lost 1 base and 12 bases, there was a span of 12 bases. This CDR3 spans 12 amino acids. CDR3: CASSYLTGATFF. The CDR3 DNA reads as TGTGCCAGCAGTTACTTGACAGGTGCAACTTTCTTT.

This chain links TRBV11-2 with TRBJ1-2; 7 positions agree with TRBD1. The V and J ends lost 3 bases and 5 bases, in that order; junction bases with no gene match: 12. The CDR3 spans 16 residues. In germline, CDR1 is SGHAT, CDR2 FQNNGV. The CDR3 loop is CASSLGMGYRGYGYTF. CDR3 nucleotides: TGTGCCAGCAGCTTGGGGATGGGCTACAGGGGTTATGGCTACACCTTC.

The rearrangement links TRBV5-1 to TRBJ1-1, with D possibly TRBD1 on 5 matching bases. Germline CDR1 and CDR2: SGHRS and YFSETQ. The CDR3 has 15 amino acids. V was clipped by 5 bases and J by 6 bases, with 20 bases between them. DNA of the CDR3: TGCGCCAGCAGTAGGGACGGCGGGGGAGTCTCTGAAGCTTTCTTT. Amino acids: CASSRDGGGVSEAFF.

The rearrangement links TRBV27 to TRBJ1-6; 7 nucleotides agree with TRBD1. The CDR3 runs to 14 residues. Per germline, CDR1 MNHEY and CDR2 SMNVEV (reference sequence). V gave up 1 base and J gave up 9 bases; unmatched junction bases: 3. CDR3 region: CASSLWGQSSPLHF. CDR3 bases: TGTGCCAGCAGTTTATGGGGACAGTCTTCACCCCTCCACTTT.

V usage is TRBV5-1 and J usage is TRBJ1-2; D possibly corresponds to TRBD1 (5 bases). This CDR3 has 12 residues. Trimming cost V 7 bases and J 8 bases, with 15 bases left between them. CDR1 SGHRS and CDR2 YFSETQ come from the germline V gene. This CDR3 is CASGPQGEGYTF. The CDR3 region has the DNA TGCGCCAGCGGACCTCAGGGTGAGGGCTACACCTTC.

This chain links TRBV7-3 with TRBJ2-5, with D perhaps TRBD2 (7 bases). Germline V CDR1 and CDR2: SGHTA, FQGTGA. The CDR3 covers 14 residues. Trimming cost V 5 bases and J 1 base, with 11 bases left between them. CDR3 sequence (DNA): TGTGCCAGCAGCCGGGGGGCCGCCCAAGAGACCCAGTACTTC. It is translated as CASSRGAAQETQYF. The variable domain in full, completed from reference TRBV7-3 and TRBJ2-5, reads GAGVSQTPSNKVTEKGKYVELRCDPISGHTALYWYRQSLGQGPEFLIYFQGTGAADDSGLPNDRFFAVRPEGSVSTLKIQRTERGDSAVYLCASSRGAAQETQYFGPGTRLLVL.

CDR3 in DNA: TGTGCCACCAGCAGAGATCCGCCGGGACAGGGAAAAAACAATGAGCAGTTCTTC. Encoded protein: CATSRDPPGQGKNNEQFF. The genes are TRBV15 and TRBJ2-1; 9 bases are a match to TRBD1. CDR3 size: 18 residues. The germline gives CDR1 LNHNV, CDR2 YYDKDF (reference sequence). Trimming took 0 bases from V and 5 from J; bases not matched to a gene: 11.

The chain has TRBV10-3 and TRBJ2-7, with D possibly being TRBD2 (6 bases). Germline lookup yields CDR1 ENHRY and CDR2 SYGVKD. The CDR3 runs to 14 residues. The V end lost 4 bases, the J end lost 3 bases, and 13 bases lay between the germline ends. CDR3 loop: CAISVAGIGYEQYF. The CDR3 coding sequence is TGTGCCATCAGTGTGGCGGGGATTGGCTACGAGCAGTACTTC.

The chain links TRBV9 to TRBJ1-2, with 7 bases lining up with TRBD1. The CDR3 spans 13 residues. The V gene end was trimmed by 4 bases and the J gene end by 8 bases; junction bases not matched to a gene: 8. The germline V gene has CDR1 SGDLS and CDR2 YYNGEE. The chain's CDR3 is CASSPGTAKGYTF. Written as DNA, the CDR3 is TGTGCCAGCAGCCCAGGGACAGCCAAAGGCTACACCTTC.

This chain uses TRBV12-3 or TRBV12-4 with TRBJ1-2, with 7 nucleotides matching TRBD1. Trimming took 5 bases from V and 12 from J; bases not matched to a gene: 9. The CDR3 loop spans 12 amino acids. This CDR3 reads CASSGGPGGNTF. The CDR3 DNA sequence: TGTGCCAGCAGTGGGGGCCCAGGGGGGAACACCTTC.

The genes are TRBV27 and TRBJ1-1; a weak D match, TRBD1 (6 bases). V was trimmed by 6 bases and J by 11 bases, leaving 16 bases between them. The germline gives CDR1 MNHEY, CDR2 SMNVEV (reference sequence). CDR3 length: 12 residues. CDR3 bases: TGTGCCAGCAGCTCATTAGGGGGTGGGGCTTTCTTT. It codes for CASSSLGGGAFF.

This chain connects TRBV7-6 to TRBJ1-1, with 9 positions matching TRBD1. Germline CDR1 reads SGHVS; CDR2 reads FNYEAQ. The junction had 26 bases not matched to a gene; V was cut back by 5 bases and J by 1 base. The length of the CDR3 is 22 residues. CDR3 in amino acids: CASSIGTNTMGTGQGGNTEAFF. CDR3 bases: TGTGCCAGCAGCATAGGGACGAACACGATGGGGACAGGGCAAGGGGGGAACACTGAAGCTTTCTTT.

V is TRBV2 and J is TRBJ1-2; no clear D. The CDR3 length is 13 residues. Trimming stripped 6 bases from V and 7 bases from J, with 15 bases between. In germline, CDR1 is SNHLY, CDR2 FYNNEI. CDR3 nucleotides: TGTGCCAGCAGAACCGGGAGAGAGGTTGGCTACACCTTC. Amino acid sequence: CASRTGREVGYTF.

The chain carries TRBV2 and TRBJ2-3; D unresolved. The CDR3 runs to 14 residues. Germline V gives CDR1 SNHLY, CDR2 FYNNEI. Deletions cut 6 bases from V and 0 bases from J, with 10 bases between. The CDR3 loop is CASRSLTSTDTQYF. In DNA form, the CDR3 reads TGTGCCAGCAGGTCACTAACTAGCACAGATACGCAGTATTTT.